One sample yielded the 7 T cell receptor beta chains listed below, sequenced in a study of CD8 T cells in Susac syndrome. Random-hexamer reverse transcription was applied to roughly 0.5 to 1 ug RNA. Each CDR3 protein is one row after TCRdb ran MiXCR on the immunoSEQ multiplex PCR reads. The table shows 200,000 to 250,000 distinct CDR3 sequences, with roughly 94% occurring only once. The sample consisted of CD4+ T cells from PBMCs. These receptors came from a human donor with multiple sclerosis.

This chain links TRBV2 with TRBJ2-1; TRBD1 matches at 9 bases. J gave up 2 bases and V 6 bases, and 8 bases lay outside the gene matches. Germline values: CDR1 SNHLY, CDR2 FYNNEI. The CDR3 loop spans 16 amino acids. The CDR3 DNA is TGTGCCAGCAGCGAGAACCGGGACAGGGCCTACAATGAGCAGTTCTTC. It is translated as CASSENRDRAYNEQFF.

The rearrangement joins TRBV11-2 to TRBJ2-5, with TRBD2 matching over 8 bases. In germline, CDR1 is SGHAT, CDR2 FQNNGV. This CDR3 contains 15 residues. Trimming at V came to 4 bases and at J to 5 bases, leaving 9 bases not matched to a gene. The CDR3 sequence is CASSSDSGVWETQYF. The DNA for the CDR3 is TGTGCCAGCAGCTCCGATAGCGGGGTGTGGGAGACCCAGTACTTC.

The chain's CDR3 is CSVELAGGVTDTQYF. DNA of the CDR3: TGCAGCGTTGAGCTTGCGGGGGGCGTCACAGATACGCAGTATTTT. The chain employs TRBV29-1 and TRBJ2-3; 8 nucleotides align to TRBD2. With V trimmed by 3 bases and J by 2 bases, 7 bases remained unmatched. The CDR3 totals 15 residues. Germline values: CDR1 SQVTM, CDR2 ANQGSEA.

The chain has TRBV7-2 and TRBJ2-7, with D maybe TRBD1 (6 bases). Trimming removed 6 bases from V and 2 bases from J, with 8 bases in between. CDR1 is SGHTA, CDR2 FQGNSA, per germline. The CDR3 totals 12 residues. The CDR3 reads CASRGAAYEQYF. CDR3 DNA: TGTGCCAGCAGGGGGGCGGCCTACGAGCAGTACTTC.

The J gene is TRBJ2-7, the V gene TRBV28; the D gene is possibly TRBD2 (6 bases). Germline V lookup: CDR1 MDHEN, CDR2 SYDVKM. The ends were cut back, 5 bases at V and 7 bases at J, with 12 bases in the middle. The CDR3 is 12 amino acids. The CDR3 DNA sequence: TGTGCCAGCAGTCGGGGACTCTGGGAGCAGTACTTC. Amino acid sequence: CASSRGLWEQYF.

The CDR3 DNA reads TGTGCCAGCAGTAGGGAGGGGTACGGGTCCTACAATGAGCAGTTCTTC. It encodes CASSREGYGSYNEQFF. The rearrangement links TRBV6-1 to TRBJ2-1; TRBD2 aligns across 7 bases. Trimming took 5 bases from V and 1 from J; bases not matched to a gene: 8. The CDR3 extends over 16 amino acids. The germline V gene has CDR1 MNHNS and CDR2 SASEGT.

This chain uses TRBV20-1 with TRBJ2-5; D call uncertain. Germline V CDR1 and CDR2: DFQATT, SNEGSKA (reference sequence). There are 11 residues in the CDR3. Trimming removed 6 bases at V and 5 bases at J, with 10 bases between. The CDR3 sequence: CSAGARETQYF. The CDR3 nucleotides read TGCAGTGCCGGAGCCCGGGAGACCCAGTACTTC.